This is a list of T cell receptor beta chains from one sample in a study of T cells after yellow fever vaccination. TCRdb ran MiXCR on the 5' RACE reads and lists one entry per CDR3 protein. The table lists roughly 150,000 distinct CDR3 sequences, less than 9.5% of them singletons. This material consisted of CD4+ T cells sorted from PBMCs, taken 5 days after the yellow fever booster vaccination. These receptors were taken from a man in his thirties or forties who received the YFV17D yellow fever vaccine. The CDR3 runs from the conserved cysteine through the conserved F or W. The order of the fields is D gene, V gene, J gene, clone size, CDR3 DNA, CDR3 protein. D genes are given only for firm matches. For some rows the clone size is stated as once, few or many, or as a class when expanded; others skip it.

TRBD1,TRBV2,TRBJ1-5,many,TGTGCCAGCACCCCCGGGACAGGGTATAGTCAGCCCCAGCATTTT,CASTPGTGYSQPQHF
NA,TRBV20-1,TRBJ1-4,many,TGCAGTGCTAGCAGTATACAAAAACTGTTTTTT,CSASSIQKLFF
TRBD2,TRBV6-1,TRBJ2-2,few,TGTGCCAGCAGTCGGACTAGCGGGAATCGTCGCACCGGGGAGCTGTTTTTT,CASSRTSGNRRTGELFF
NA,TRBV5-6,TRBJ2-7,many,TGTGCCAGCAGCTACCTCCGCTCCTACGAGCAGTACTTC,CASSYLRSYEQYF
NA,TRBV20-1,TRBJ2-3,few,TGCAGTGCTAGATCCCTTGTGGAAGATACGCAGTATTTT,CSARSLVEDTQYF
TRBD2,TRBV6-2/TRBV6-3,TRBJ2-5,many,TGTGCCAGCAGTACGACTAGCGGGGGCCAAGAGACCCAGTACTTC,CASSTTSGGQETQYF
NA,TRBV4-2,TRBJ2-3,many,TGTGCCAGCAGCCAAGTTGCAGTACGCACAGATACGCAGTATTTT,CASSQVAVRTDTQYF
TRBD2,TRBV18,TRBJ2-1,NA,TGTGCCAGCTCACCTCCGGGACTAGGAGGCAATGAGCAGTTCTTC,CASSPPGLGGNEQFF
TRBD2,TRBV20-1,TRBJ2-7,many,TGCAGTGCTAGTCTAGCGGGAGAGGACGAGCAGTACTTC,CSASLAGEDEQYF
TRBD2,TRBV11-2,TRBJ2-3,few,TGTGCCACCAGACTAGCGGGAGTCACAGATACGCAGTATTTT,CATRLAGVTDTQYF
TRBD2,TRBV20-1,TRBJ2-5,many,TGCAGTGCTAGAGACGCTAGCGGACAAGAGACCCAGTACTTC,CSARDASGQETQYF
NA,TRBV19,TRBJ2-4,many,NA,CASSIVGQGARRIF
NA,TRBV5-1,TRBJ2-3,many,TGCGCCAGCAGCTCCACAGATACGCAGTATTTT,CASSSTDTQYF
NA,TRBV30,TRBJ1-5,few,TGTGCCTGGGGTAGGGGTGGCAATCAGCCCCAGCATTTT,CAWGRGGNQPQHF
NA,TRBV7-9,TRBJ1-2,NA,TGTGCCAGCAGCCTCCAGGGGAACTATGGCTACACCTTC,CASSLQGNYGYTF
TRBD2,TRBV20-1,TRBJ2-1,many,TGCAGTGCCAAAAGGACTAGCGGGAGTCCTAGCTCCTACAATGAGCAGTTCTTC,CSAKRTSGSPSSYNEQFF
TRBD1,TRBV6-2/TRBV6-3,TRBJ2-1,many,TGTGCCAGCAGTTTCCTCAGGGACAGGGAGCAGTTCTTC,CASSFLRDREQFF
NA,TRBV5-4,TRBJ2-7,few,TGTGCCAGCAGCTTGGGAGCGGAGCAATTTACCTACGAGCAGTACTTC,CASSLGAEQFTYEQYF
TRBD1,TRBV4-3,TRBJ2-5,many,TGCGCCAGCAGCCAAGACCCGGGACAGGGCGGAGAGACCCAGTACTTC,CASSQDPGQGGETQYF
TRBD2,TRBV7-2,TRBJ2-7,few,TGTGCCAGCAGCTCTATAGCGGGAGGGCCGGTTTACGAGCAGTACTTC,CASSSIAGGPVYEQYF
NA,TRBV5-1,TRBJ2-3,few,TGCGCCAGCAGCTTGGCGGGGCTTCGCACAGATACGCAGTATTTT,CASSLAGLRTDTQYF
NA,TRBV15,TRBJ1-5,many,TGTGCCACCAGCAGAGATAACCCAGGAGGCAATCAGCCCCAGCATTTT,CATSRDNPGGNQPQHF
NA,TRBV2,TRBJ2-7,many,TGTGCCAGCAGTTACACAGACTACGAGCAGTACTTC,CASSYTDYEQYF
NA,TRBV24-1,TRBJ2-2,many,TGTGCCACCAGTGATCTGGGTAACGGGGAGCTGTTTTTT,CATSDLGNGELFF
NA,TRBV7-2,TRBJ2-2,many,TGTGCCAGCAGCTCGGGCTTTGGCGCCTCAGGGGGGGAGCTGTTTTTT,CASSSGFGASGGELFF
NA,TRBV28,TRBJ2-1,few,TGTGCCAGCGAAAATACCCCCGGGACTCCGAAAGAGCAGTTCTTC,CASENTPGTPKEQFF
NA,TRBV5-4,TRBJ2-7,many,TGTGCCAGCAGCTTGGGGTCCGGGGTTGGCGAGCAGTACTTC,CASSLGSGVGEQYF
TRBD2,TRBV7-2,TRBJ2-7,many,TGTGCCAGCAGCTTAAGCCCTAGCGGGGTATACGAGCAGTACTTC,CASSLSPSGVYEQYF
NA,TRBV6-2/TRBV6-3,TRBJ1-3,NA,TGTGCCAGCAGCCAGAGGGCCTCCTCTGGAAACACCATATATTTT,CASSQRASSGNTIYF
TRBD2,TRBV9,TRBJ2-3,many,TGTGCCAGCAGCAAAAGGACTAGCGGGAGTGAAGATACGCAGTATTTT,CASSKRTSGSEDTQYF
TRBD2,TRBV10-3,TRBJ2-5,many,TGTGCCATCAGAGCCTCCGGGACTACCGAAGAGACCCAGTACTTC,CAIRASGTTEETQYF
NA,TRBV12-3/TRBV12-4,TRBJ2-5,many,TGTGCCAGCAGACCGACGGATGTAGTGAGGGCCCAGTACTTC,CASRPTDVVRAQYF
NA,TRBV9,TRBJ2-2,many,TGTGCCAGCAGCCCCCGGACAGTTCCCAGGGAGCTGTTTTTT,CASSPRTVPRELFF
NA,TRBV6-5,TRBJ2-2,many,TGTGCCAGCAGTTTCCCCTCTGACGGACACACCGGGGAGCTGTTTTTT,CASSFPSDGHTGELFF
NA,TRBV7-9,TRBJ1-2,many,TGTGCCAGCAGCTCCCCCAGAACTAACTATGGCTACACCTTC,CASSSPRTNYGYTF
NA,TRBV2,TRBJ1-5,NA,TGTGCCAGCAGTAGTAGGGCGCGGGGCAATCAGCCCCAGCATTTT,CASSSRARGNQPQHF
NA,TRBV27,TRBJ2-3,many,TGTGCCAGCAGTTTATCGCCAGGGACCCGAAAACGCACAGATACGCAGTATTTT,CASSLSPGTRKRTDTQYF
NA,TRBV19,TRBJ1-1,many,TGTGCCAGTAGAACCTCAGGGGCTCGCACTGAAGCTTTCTTT,CASRTSGARTEAFF
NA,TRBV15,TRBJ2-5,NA,TGTGCCACCAGCAGAGCGGGCTACCAAGAGACCCAGTACTTC,CATSRAGYQETQYF
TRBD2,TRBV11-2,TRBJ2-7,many,TGTGCCAGCAGCTCGACTAGCGGGATCTACGAGCAGTACTTC,CASSSTSGIYEQYF
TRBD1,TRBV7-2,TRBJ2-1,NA,TGTGCCAGCAGCTTCGGGACAGGGAAACACGAGCAGTTCTTC,CASSFGTGKHEQFF
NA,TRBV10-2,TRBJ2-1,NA,TGCGCCAGCAGTGAGTCCGTGGGACACCGAAATGAGCAGTTCTTC,CASSESVGHRNEQFF
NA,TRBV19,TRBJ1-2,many,TGTGCTAGTAGGCCCGGCGGGGGAAGTGGCTACACCTTC,CASRPGGGSGYTF
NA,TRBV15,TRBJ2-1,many,TGTGCCACCACCAAACAGGGCTACAATGAGCAGTTCTTC,CATTKQGYNEQFF
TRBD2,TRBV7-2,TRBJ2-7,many,TGTGCCAGCAGCTTAGCCGCGGCTAGCGGTGAGCAGTACTTC,CASSLAAASGEQYF
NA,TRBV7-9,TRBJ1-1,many,TGTGCCAGCAGCTTAGTCGGGATGGTGGCTGAAGCTTTCTTT,CASSLVGMVAEAFF
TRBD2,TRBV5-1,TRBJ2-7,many,TGCGCCAGCAGCCTGACTAGCGGGAGCTTTGACGAGCAGTACTTC,CASSLTSGSFDEQYF
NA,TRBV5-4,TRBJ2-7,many,TGTGCCAGCAGCGATCCTCACCGGAACGAGCAGTACTTC,CASSDPHRNEQYF
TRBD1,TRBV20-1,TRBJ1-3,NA,TGCAGTGCTCTCACAGGGGCAGGAAACACCATATATTTT,CSALTGAGNTIYF
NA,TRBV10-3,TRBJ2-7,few,TGTGCCATCAGTCGAGATTACGAGCAGTACTTC,CAISRDYEQYF
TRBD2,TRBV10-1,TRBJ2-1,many,TGCGCCAGCAGTGGGGGGACTAGCGGGATTTATGAGCAGTTCTTC,CASSGGTSGIYEQFF